The T cell receptor beta chain described here comes from a study of blood T cell repertoires in COVID-19. Profiled with immunoSEQ multiplex PCR; TCRdb holds only in-frame clones, not every one. The table has around 110,000 clones, around 78% seen once. J lost 3 bases, V lost 0 bases, and 1 base had no gene match. This CDR3 comprises 14 residues. Per germline, CDR1 SGHRS and CDR2 YFSETQ. The genes are TRBV5-1 and TRBJ2-3; TRBD2 agrees at 7 bases. The sequencing input was peripheral blood. The clonotype was recovered from a man aged 30-40 years with acute or convalescent COVID-19. The CDR3 region is CASSLGSGTDTQYF. In nucleotides, the CDR3 is TGCGCCAGCAGCTTGGGTAGCGGGACAGATACGCAGTATTTT.